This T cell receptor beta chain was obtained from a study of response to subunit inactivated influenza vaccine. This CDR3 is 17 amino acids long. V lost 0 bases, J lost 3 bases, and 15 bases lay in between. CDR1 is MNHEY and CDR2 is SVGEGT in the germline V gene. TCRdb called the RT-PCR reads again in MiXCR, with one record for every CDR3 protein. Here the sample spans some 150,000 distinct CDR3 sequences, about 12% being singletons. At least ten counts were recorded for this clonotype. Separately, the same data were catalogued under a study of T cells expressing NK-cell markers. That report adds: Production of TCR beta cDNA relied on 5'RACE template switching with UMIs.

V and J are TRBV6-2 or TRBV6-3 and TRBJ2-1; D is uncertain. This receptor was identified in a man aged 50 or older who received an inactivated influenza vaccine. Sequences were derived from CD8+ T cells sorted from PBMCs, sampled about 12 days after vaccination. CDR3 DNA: TGTGCCAGCAGTTACTCGATCCGAGACCTTCGCTACAATGAGCAGTTCTTC. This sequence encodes CASSYSIRDLRYNEQFF.